This TCR beta chain was identified during a study of shared clonotypes between healthy human individuals (dated by TCRdb to about 2020). A note on the overall study: The cohort included three men and two women between 18 and 49 years of age. Each donor's leukapheresis produced roughly between roughly 0.9 and 8.9 billion PBMCs. For each donor, three plates each were used for CD4 naive and CD4 memory, two plates were used for CD8 naive, and one plate was used for CD8 memory. Libraries were prepared and TCR repertoires were sequenced by different laboratories using diverse techniques, in order to increase sequencing depth and limit assay-specific biases. To estimate repertoire size and how much clonotype sharing occurs between individuals, the study deeply sequenced the blood TCR repertoires of five healthy adults. Overall study outcomes, separate from this receptor: Even with the large sequencing depth, rarefaction of the sorted-subset datasets indicated that sequencing was incomplete. Higher generation probabilities were observed for clonotypes shared by all four sorted-subset donors than for non-shared clonotypes. Sampling was limited to blood, and TCR repertoires in tissue likely differ from TCR repertoires in blood. Sharing across four donors was observed for around 5% of naive CD4, about 4% of naive CD8, 2.3% of memory CD4, and roughly 0.43% of memory CD8 clonotypes. Because the study included only a small number of donors, the genetic and exposure-history diversity represented was limited. Pairwise subsampling indicated that sequencing depth was expected to affect the degree of clonotype sharing among donors. Naive subsets generally had larger estimated clonotype richness than memory subsets did.

The CDR3 covers 15 residues, taking in both the cysteine and the phenylalanine. Only the CDR3 region is kept as DNA, spanning 45 bases read in frame from base 1. Germline trimming amounts to 4 bases on V and 4 bases on J, with 6 as the count of junction bases outside the gene matches. The germline V gene (reference sequence) supplies CDR1 SEHNR and CDR2 FQNEAQ. A note on this clone: Its specific antigen is unknown. Base qualities are not at hand, and no much larger clone is one base apart.

Donors were healthy HIV-negative adults with no recently reported acute infections or vaccinations. Every donor was a Caucasian adult living in Nashville, Tennessee, USA. Magnetic negative selection was used to enrich CD4+ T cells, after which naive cells were positively selected on CD45RA and the negative fraction became the memory subset. Blood was obtained by leukapheresis, after which PBMCs were separated by Ficoll-Histopaque density gradient centrifugation and cryopreserved in liquid nitrogen vapor phase. Analytical flow cytometry was used to check the purity and quantity of every magnetically sorted T cell population. Each sorted fraction had its genomic DNA isolated and then quantified by UV absorbance on a Nanodrop 2000c. TCR CDR3 regions were amplified from genomic DNA by multiplex PCR using the deep immunoSEQ assay. Genomic DNA extracted from each cell subset was distributed evenly over all wells of several immunoSEQ 96-well plates, and each plate served as one replicate. For sorted subsets, around 200 ng genomic DNA, equal to 25,000 to 35,000 T cell genomes, was loaded into each replicate PCR. The purified libraries were quantified using a Qubit 3.0 fluorometer, sized with a Bioanalyzer 2100, and then quantified again using the KAPA Library Quantification kit. Every immunoSEQ 96-well plate was sequenced on a separate single-read 150-cycle Illumina NextSeq 550 flow cell. The original methods were these. Because the immunoSEQ output held only junctional sequences and lacked quality scores, the filtering could not match the filtering applied to full-length reads. Sequences were annotated with PyIR, a Python wrapper for IgBLAST v1.9, and V/J genes and CDR3 were assigned using IMGT germline references. Any read was removed if the V/J assignment was weak (E-value above 1e-6), the CDR3 was missing, or the read contained stop codons, out-of-frame junctions, or ambiguous translated residues. V3J clonotypes were defined as sequences sharing an identical inferred V gene, J gene, and CDR3 amino acid sequence. Percentage overlap between repertoires was calculated by dividing the number of shared unique clonotypes by the size of the smaller repertoire. Three approaches were used to assess repertoire richness: RTK rarefaction, the Chao1 estimator, and Recon v2.1 estimates of unobserved clonotypes. For all TCRbeta clonotypes obtained by the gDNA method from a few donors, generation probabilities were computed with OLGA. Sourced from immuneACCESS, this table was stored by TCRdb with only in-frame sequences that have V and J called. A share of the clones is absent; for the studies checked, an unresolved V gene accounts for under half, and the remainder has no known explanation. That table is the source of V, J and clone size, and D and trimming were worked out from the DNA. This sample has some 350,000 clones in its table, and around 67% of those were observed once. The ten largest clones add up to over 9% of the sample.

This clonotype was obtained from a man in his thirties or forties in good health. The sequenced sample was memory CD4+ T cells sorted from blood. The sample's cell subset or site label, in plain terms: CD45RA-negative fraction. The chain links TRBV7-9 with TRBJ2-2; 7 middle bases align to TRBD1. The DNA is as follows: TGTGCCAGCAGCTCGCAACAGGGGATCACCGGGGAGCTGTTTTTT. This yields the protein CASSSQQGITGELFF.